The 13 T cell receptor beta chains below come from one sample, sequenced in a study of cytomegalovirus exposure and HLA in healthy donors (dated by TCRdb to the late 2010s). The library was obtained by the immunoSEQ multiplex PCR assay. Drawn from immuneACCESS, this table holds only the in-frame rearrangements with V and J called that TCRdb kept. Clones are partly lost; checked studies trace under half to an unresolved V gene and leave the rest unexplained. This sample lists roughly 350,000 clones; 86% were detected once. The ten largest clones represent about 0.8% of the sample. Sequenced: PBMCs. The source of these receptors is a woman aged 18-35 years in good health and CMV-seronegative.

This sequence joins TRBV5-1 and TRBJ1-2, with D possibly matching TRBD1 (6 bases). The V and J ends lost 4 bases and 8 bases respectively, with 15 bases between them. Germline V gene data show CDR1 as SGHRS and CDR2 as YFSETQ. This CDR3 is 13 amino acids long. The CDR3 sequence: CASSEQGVDGYTF. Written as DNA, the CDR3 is TGCGCCAGCAGCGAACAGGGCGTCGACGGCTACACCTTC.

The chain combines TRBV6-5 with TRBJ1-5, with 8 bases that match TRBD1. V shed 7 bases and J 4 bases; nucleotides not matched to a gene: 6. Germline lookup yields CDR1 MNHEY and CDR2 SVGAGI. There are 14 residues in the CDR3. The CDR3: CASTRDRLNQPQHF. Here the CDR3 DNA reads TGTGCCAGCACCCGGGACAGGTTGAATCAGCCCCAGCATTTT.

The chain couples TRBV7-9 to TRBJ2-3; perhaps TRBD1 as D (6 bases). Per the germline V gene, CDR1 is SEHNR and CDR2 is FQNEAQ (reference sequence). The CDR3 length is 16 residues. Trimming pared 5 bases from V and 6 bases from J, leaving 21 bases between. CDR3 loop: CASSISGTLQGDTQYF. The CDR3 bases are TGTGCCAGCAGCATAAGCGGCACCCTCCAGGGGGATACGCAGTATTTT.

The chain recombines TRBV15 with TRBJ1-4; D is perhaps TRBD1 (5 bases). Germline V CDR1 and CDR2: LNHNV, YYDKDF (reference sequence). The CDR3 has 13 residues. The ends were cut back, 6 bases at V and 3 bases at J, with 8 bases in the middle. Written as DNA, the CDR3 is TGTGCCACCAGAAGGGGTTCTAATGAAAAACTGTTTTTT. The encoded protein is CATRRGSNEKLFF.

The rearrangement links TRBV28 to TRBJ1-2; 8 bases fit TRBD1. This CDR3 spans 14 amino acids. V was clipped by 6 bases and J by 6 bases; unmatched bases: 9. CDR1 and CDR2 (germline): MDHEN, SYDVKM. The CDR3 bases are TGTGCCAGCAGCCCCGGGGACAGGATCGATGGCTACACCTTC. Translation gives CASSPGDRIDGYTF.

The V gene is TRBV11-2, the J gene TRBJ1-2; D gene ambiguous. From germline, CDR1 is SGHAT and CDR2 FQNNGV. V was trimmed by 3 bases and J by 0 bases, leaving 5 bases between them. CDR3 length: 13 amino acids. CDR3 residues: CASSLRTNYGYTF. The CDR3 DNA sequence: TGTGCCAGCAGCTTGCGGACTAACTATGGCTACACCTTC.

The CDR3 loop is CASSEGLAETQYF. DNA of the CDR3: TGTGCCAGCAGTGAAGGCCTAGCAGAGACCCAGTACTTC. V gene TRBV2 combines with J gene TRBJ2-5; TRBD2 is a possible D gene (5 bases). V was trimmed by 1 base and J by 4 bases, leaving 7 bases between them. CDR1 and CDR2 from the germline V gene are SNHLY and FYNNEI. The CDR3 is 13 residues long.

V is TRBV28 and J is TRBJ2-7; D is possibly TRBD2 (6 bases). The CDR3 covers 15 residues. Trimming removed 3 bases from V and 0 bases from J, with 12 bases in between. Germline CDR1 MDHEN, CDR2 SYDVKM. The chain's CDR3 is CASSFGGLSSYEQYF. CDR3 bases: TGTGCCAGCAGTTTTGGAGGGCTAAGCTCCTACGAGCAGTACTTC.

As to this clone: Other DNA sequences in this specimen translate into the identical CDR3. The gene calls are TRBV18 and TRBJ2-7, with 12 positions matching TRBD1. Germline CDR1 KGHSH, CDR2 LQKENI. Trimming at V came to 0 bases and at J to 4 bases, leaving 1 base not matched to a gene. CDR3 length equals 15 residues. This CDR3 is CASSPPGQGAYEQYF. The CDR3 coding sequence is TGTGCCAGCTCACCACCGGGACAGGGGGCTTACGAGCAGTACTTC.

CDR3 residues: CASSIDQGSWTGELFF. CDR3 nucleotides: TGTGCCAGTAGTATAGATCAGGGGAGTTGGACCGGGGAGCTGTTTTTT. This sequence joins TRBV19 and TRBJ2-2, with D perhaps matching TRBD1 (6 bases). The CDR3 has 16 amino acids. Looked up from germline, CDR1 is LNHDA and CDR2 is SQIVND (reference sequence). The V end was cut by 0 bases, the J end by 5 bases, with 13 bases between. The full variable domain, its missing parts supplied by reference TRBV19 and TRBJ2-2, is DGGITQSPKYLFRKEGQNVTLSCEQNLNHDAMYWYRQDPGQGLRLIYYSQIVNDFQKGDIAEGYSVSREKKESFPLTVTSAQKNPTAFYLCASSIDQGSWTGELFFGEGSRLTVL.

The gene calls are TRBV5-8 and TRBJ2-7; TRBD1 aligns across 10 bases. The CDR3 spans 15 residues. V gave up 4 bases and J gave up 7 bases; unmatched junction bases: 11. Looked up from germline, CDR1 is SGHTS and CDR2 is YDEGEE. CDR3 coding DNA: TGTGCCAGCAGCGCCGCCGGGACAGGGGCTGAGGAGCAGTACTTC. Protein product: CASSAAGTGAEEQYF.

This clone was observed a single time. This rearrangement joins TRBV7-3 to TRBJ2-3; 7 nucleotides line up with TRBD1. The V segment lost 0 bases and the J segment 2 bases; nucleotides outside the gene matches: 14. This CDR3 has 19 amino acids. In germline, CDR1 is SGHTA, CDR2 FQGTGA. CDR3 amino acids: CASSLTADPGQPLTDTQYF. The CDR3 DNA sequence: TGTGCCAGCAGCTTAACTGCGGATCCGGGACAGCCTCTCACAGATACGCAGTATTTT.

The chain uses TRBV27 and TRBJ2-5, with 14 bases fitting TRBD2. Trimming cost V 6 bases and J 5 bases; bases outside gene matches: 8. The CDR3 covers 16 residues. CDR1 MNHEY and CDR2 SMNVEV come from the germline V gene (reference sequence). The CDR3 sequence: CASSRLAGGKGETQYF. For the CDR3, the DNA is TGTGCCAGCAGCCGACTAGCGGGAGGGAAAGGGGAGACCCAGTACTTC.